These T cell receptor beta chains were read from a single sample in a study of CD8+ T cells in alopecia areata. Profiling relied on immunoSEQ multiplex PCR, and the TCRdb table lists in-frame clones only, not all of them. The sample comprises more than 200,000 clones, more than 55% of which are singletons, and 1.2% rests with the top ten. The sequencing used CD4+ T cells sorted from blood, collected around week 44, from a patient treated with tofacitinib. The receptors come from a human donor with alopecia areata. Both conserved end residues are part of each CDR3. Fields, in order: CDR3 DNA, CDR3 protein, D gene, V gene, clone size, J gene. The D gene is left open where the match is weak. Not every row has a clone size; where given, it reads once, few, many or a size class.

CDR3 DNA: TGTGCCAGCAGCTCAACAACCGTCCAGGCAGGGGGCACAGATACGCAGTATTTT
CDR3 protein: CASSSTTVQAGGTDTQYF
D gene: -
V gene: TRBV7-6
clone size: few
J gene: TRBJ2-3

CDR3 DNA: TGTGCCAGCAGTGAAGGATTAGCCAAAAACATTCAGTACTTC
CDR3 protein: CASSEGLAKNIQYF
D gene: -
V gene: TRBV6-1
clone size: -
J gene: TRBJ2-4

CDR3 DNA: TGTGCCAGCAGCTTGAGGCAGGGACATTTTAGGAGCTATGGCTACACCTTC
CDR3 protein: CASSLRQGHFRSYGYTF
D gene: -
V gene: TRBV5-6
clone size: -
J gene: TRBJ1-2

CDR3 DNA: TGTGCCAGCAGCGTAGCCCCCAACTATGGCTACACCTTC
CDR3 protein: CASSVAPNYGYTF
D gene: -
V gene: TRBV9
clone size: -
J gene: TRBJ1-2

CDR3 DNA: TGTGCCAGCAGTGGCGACAGGTACAATGAGCAGTTCTTC
CDR3 protein: CASSGDRYNEQFF
D gene: -
V gene: TRBV2
clone size: few
J gene: TRBJ2-1

CDR3 DNA: TGTGCCAGTACTTGGCGGGAGAATTCACCCCTCCACTTT
CDR3 protein: CASTWRENSPLHF
D gene: -
V gene: TRBV19
clone size: -
J gene: TRBJ1-6

CDR3 DNA: TGCAGCGTCCACCCTCAGACCGGGACAGGGATCTATGGCTACACCTTC
CDR3 protein: CSVHPQTGTGIYGYTF
D gene: TRBD1
V gene: TRBV29-1
clone size: -
J gene: TRBJ1-2

CDR3 DNA: TGTGCCAGCAGTGGACTAGCGGGGGCAGATACGCAGTATTTT
CDR3 protein: CASSGLAGADTQYF
D gene: TRBD2
V gene: TRBV6-5
clone size: -
J gene: TRBJ2-3

CDR3 DNA: TGTGCCACCAGCAGAGTGCGGGGGGGTAGCTCCTACAATGAGCAGTTCTTC
CDR3 protein: CATSRVRGGSSYNEQFF
D gene: TRBD2
V gene: TRBV15
clone size: once
J gene: TRBJ2-1

CDR3 DNA: TGTGCCAGTAGTATATTGGGGGGTCAGCCCCAGCATTTT
CDR3 protein: CASSILGGQPQHF
D gene: -
V gene: TRBV19
clone size: -
J gene: TRBJ1-5

CDR3 DNA: TGTGCCAGCAGCTTAGAAGCGGGGGGGAGTAAGACCCAGTACTTC
CDR3 protein: CASSLEAGGSKTQYF
D gene: TRBD2
V gene: TRBV7-2
clone size: few
J gene: TRBJ2-5

CDR3 DNA: TGTGCCTGGAGTGAAGGACTTCATCCGGGGGGGCTGTTTTTT
CDR3 protein: CAWSEGLHPGGLFF
D gene: TRBD2
V gene: TRBV30
clone size: once
J gene: TRBJ2-2

CDR3 DNA: TGTGCCAGCATGATGGTAGGGATCGACAATGAGCAGTTCTTC
CDR3 protein: CASMMVGIDNEQFF
D gene: -
V gene: TRBV6-5
clone size: -
J gene: TRBJ2-1

CDR3 DNA: TGCAGCGTAGGGAGGAGACTAGCGGGGGAGGGGGATACGCAGTATTTT
CDR3 protein: CSVGRRLAGEGDTQYF
D gene: TRBD2
V gene: TRBV29-1
clone size: -
J gene: TRBJ2-3

CDR3 DNA: TGTGCCAGCTCACCACCGATCTCGAATGAGCAGTTCTTC
CDR3 protein: CASSPPISNEQFF
D gene: -
V gene: TRBV18
clone size: -
J gene: TRBJ2-1

CDR3 DNA: TGTGCCAGCAGTGAATATGGGGGACAGGGCAGCACTGAAGCTTTCTTT
CDR3 protein: CASSEYGGQGSTEAFF
D gene: TRBD1
V gene: TRBV25-1
clone size: -
J gene: TRBJ1-1

CDR3 DNA: TGCAGCGTTGAAGTCCGGCACGGGACTAACTATGGCTACACCTTC
CDR3 protein: CSVEVRHGTNYGYTF
D gene: -
V gene: TRBV29-1
clone size: -
J gene: TRBJ1-2

CDR3 DNA: TGCGCCAGCAGCCCCGGGAACACTGAAGCTTTCTTT
CDR3 protein: CASSPGNTEAFF
D gene: -
V gene: TRBV5-1
clone size: few
J gene: TRBJ1-1

CDR3 DNA: TGCGCCAGCAGCTTGGCCCTCGGGGGATTAGGCTTCGAGCAGTACTTC
CDR3 protein: CASSLALGGLGFEQYF
D gene: -
V gene: TRBV5-1
clone size: once
J gene: TRBJ2-7

CDR3 DNA: TGCAGCGTTTACCTGGGGGAAAAACTGTTTTTT
CDR3 protein: CSVYLGEKLFF
D gene: -
V gene: TRBV29-1
clone size: -
J gene: TRBJ1-4

CDR3 DNA: TGCGCCAGCAGTCTAGTCAGGGCACTATTT
CDR3 protein: CASSLVRALF
D gene: -
V gene: TRBV23-1
clone size: -
J gene: TRBJ1-6

CDR3 DNA: TGTGCCAGCACCGGAGCGATAGGGGCCTACACAGATACGCAGTATTTT
CDR3 protein: CASTGAIGAYTDTQYF
D gene: -
V gene: TRBV7-8
clone size: -
J gene: TRBJ2-3

CDR3 DNA: TGTGCCAGTAGTGCGGACAGAAGCTCCTACAATGAGCAGTTCTTC
CDR3 protein: CASSADRSSYNEQFF
D gene: -
V gene: TRBV19
clone size: -
J gene: TRBJ2-1

CDR3 DNA: TGTGCCAGCAGTCGGGCGGTCTCCTACGAGCAGTACTTC
CDR3 protein: CASSRAVSYEQYF
D gene: -
V gene: TRBV2
clone size: few
J gene: TRBJ2-7

CDR3 DNA: TGTGCCAGCAGCTTATCGCTTCGGGACAGCCTTTATGGCTACACCTTC
CDR3 protein: CASSLSLRDSLYGYTF
D gene: TRBD1
V gene: TRBV11-2
clone size: -
J gene: TRBJ1-2

CDR3 DNA: TGTGCCAGCAGTTTATTCAGGGGGACCGGGGAGCTGTTTTTT
CDR3 protein: CASSLFRGTGELFF
D gene: TRBD1
V gene: TRBV27
clone size: -
J gene: TRBJ2-2

CDR3 DNA: TGTGCCTGGAGTGTACTCGGAGGAACCGCAACTAATGAAAAACTGTTTTTT
CDR3 protein: CAWSVLGGTATNEKLFF
D gene: -
V gene: TRBV30
clone size: -
J gene: TRBJ1-4

CDR3 DNA: TGCGCCAGCAGCTCGGGACAGGCGCTCCTCCAAGAGACCCAGTACTTC
CDR3 protein: CASSSGQALLQETQYF
D gene: TRBD1
V gene: TRBV5-1
clone size: -
J gene: TRBJ2-5

CDR3 DNA: TGTGCCAGCAGCTTAAAGGGTCGAGTTGACGAGACCCAGTACTTC
CDR3 protein: CASSLKGRVDETQYF
D gene: -
V gene: TRBV7-3
clone size: -
J gene: TRBJ2-5

CDR3 DNA: TGTGCCAGCAGCTTAGGACTAAATAGGCTCAGGGAGTCAGATACGCAGTATTTT
CDR3 protein: CASSLGLNRLRESDTQYF
D gene: -
V gene: TRBV7-6
clone size: -
J gene: TRBJ2-3

CDR3 DNA: TGCAGCGTTGAAAGGACAGGGAGGGCTTTCTTT
CDR3 protein: CSVERTGRAFF
D gene: TRBD1
V gene: TRBV29-1
clone size: -
J gene: TRBJ1-1

CDR3 DNA: TGCAGCGTTGACAAGGGTACAGATGGCTACACCTTC
CDR3 protein: CSVDKGTDGYTF
D gene: -
V gene: TRBV29-1
clone size: -
J gene: TRBJ1-2

CDR3 DNA: TGTGCCAGCTCACCACCAAAGGAGCTTAACTATGGCTACACCTTC
CDR3 protein: CASSPPKELNYGYTF
D gene: -
V gene: TRBV18
clone size: -
J gene: TRBJ1-2

CDR3 DNA: TGCGCCAGCAGCCCGGACAGCCGGAGGAAAGGCTATGGCTACACCTTC
CDR3 protein: CASSPDSRRKGYGYTF
D gene: -
V gene: TRBV4-3
clone size: once
J gene: TRBJ1-2

CDR3 DNA: TGCGCCAGCACCATGACTAGCAGCGGCACCGGGGAGCTGTTTTTT
CDR3 protein: CASTMTSSGTGELFF
D gene: TRBD2
V gene: TRBV5-1
clone size: -
J gene: TRBJ2-2

CDR3 DNA: TGTGCCAGCAGCTTAGCTGGGGCCCTTGGCAAAAACATTCAGTACTTC
CDR3 protein: CASSLAGALGKNIQYF
D gene: -
V gene: TRBV7-2
clone size: -
J gene: TRBJ2-4

CDR3 DNA: TGTGCCTGGAGTCCCGGGACAGCCTATAATTCACCCCTCCACTTT
CDR3 protein: CAWSPGTAYNSPLHF
D gene: TRBD1
V gene: TRBV30
clone size: -
J gene: TRBJ1-6

CDR3 DNA: TGTGCCAGCAGCCGGGACAGGGGCTATGAGCAGTTCTTC
CDR3 protein: CASSRDRGYEQFF
D gene: TRBD1
V gene: TRBV9
clone size: -
J gene: TRBJ2-1

CDR3 DNA: TGCGCCAGCAGCTTTGAGGAGAACCAAGAGACCCAGTACTTC
CDR3 protein: CASSFEENQETQYF
D gene: -
V gene: TRBV5-1
clone size: -
J gene: TRBJ2-5

CDR3 DNA: TGTGCCAGCAGTCCCGATGGTAGTCAGCCCCAGCATTTT
CDR3 protein: CASSPDGSQPQHF
D gene: -
V gene: TRBV7-2
clone size: -
J gene: TRBJ1-5

CDR3 DNA: TGTGCCAGCAGCTTAGCTTTTGGGGGATCTGGGGCCAACGTCCTGACTTTC
CDR3 protein: CASSLAFGGSGANVLTF
D gene: -
V gene: TRBV7-3
clone size: -
J gene: TRBJ2-6

CDR3 DNA: TGTGCCTGGAGTGTTATGGGGGGCGGTGCAGATACGCAGTATTTT
CDR3 protein: CAWSVMGGGADTQYF
D gene: -
V gene: TRBV30
clone size: -
J gene: TRBJ2-3

CDR3 DNA: TGTGCCAGCAGTTCCCCCCGGAGCCGAGAGACCCAGTACTTC
CDR3 protein: CASSSPRSRETQYF
D gene: -
V gene: TRBV6-5
clone size: -
J gene: TRBJ2-5

CDR3 DNA: TGTGCCAGCAGCGTAGAGGACAGGCGAGTCACCCAGTACTTC
CDR3 protein: CASSVEDRRVTQYF
D gene: TRBD1
V gene: TRBV9
clone size: -
J gene: TRBJ2-5

CDR3 DNA: TGTGCCAGCAGTGAAACCCGGACAGGAGTCGAGCAGTACTTC
CDR3 protein: CASSETRTGVEQYF
D gene: TRBD1
V gene: TRBV2
clone size: -
J gene: TRBJ2-7

CDR3 DNA: TGTGCCATCAGTGGACAGGGGACCCACACTGAAGCTTTCTTT
CDR3 protein: CAISGQGTHTEAFF
D gene: TRBD1
V gene: TRBV10-3
clone size: few
J gene: TRBJ1-1

CDR3 DNA: TGTGCCACCAGCAGGGACCCTTGGGGGAAGCCCCAGCATTTT
CDR3 protein: CATSRDPWGKPQHF
D gene: -
V gene: TRBV15
clone size: -
J gene: TRBJ1-5

CDR3 DNA: TGTGCCTGGAGTGCCTCCCCGGTGGGCCATTACAATCAGCCCCAGCATTTT
CDR3 protein: CAWSASPVGHYNQPQHF
D gene: -
V gene: TRBV30
clone size: -
J gene: TRBJ1-5

CDR3 DNA: TGTGCCAGCAGTGTGACAGGTTCCTACGAGCAGTACTTC
CDR3 protein: CASSVTGSYEQYF
D gene: -
V gene: TRBV25-1
clone size: -
J gene: TRBJ2-7

CDR3 DNA: TGCAGCGCTTTAGGGCAGCAAGAGACCCAGTACTTC
CDR3 protein: CSALGQQETQYF
D gene: -
V gene: TRBV29-1
clone size: -
J gene: TRBJ2-5

CDR3 DNA: TGTGCCAGCAGTCACGGGGACAGCTATGGCTACACCTTC
CDR3 protein: CASSHGDSYGYTF
D gene: TRBD1
V gene: TRBV25-1
clone size: once
J gene: TRBJ1-2

CDR3 DNA: TGTGCCAGCAGCCAAGGGGGTCGGTCCTTATATGGCTACACCTTC
CDR3 protein: CASSQGGRSLYGYTF
D gene: -
V gene: TRBV7-2
clone size: once
J gene: TRBJ1-2